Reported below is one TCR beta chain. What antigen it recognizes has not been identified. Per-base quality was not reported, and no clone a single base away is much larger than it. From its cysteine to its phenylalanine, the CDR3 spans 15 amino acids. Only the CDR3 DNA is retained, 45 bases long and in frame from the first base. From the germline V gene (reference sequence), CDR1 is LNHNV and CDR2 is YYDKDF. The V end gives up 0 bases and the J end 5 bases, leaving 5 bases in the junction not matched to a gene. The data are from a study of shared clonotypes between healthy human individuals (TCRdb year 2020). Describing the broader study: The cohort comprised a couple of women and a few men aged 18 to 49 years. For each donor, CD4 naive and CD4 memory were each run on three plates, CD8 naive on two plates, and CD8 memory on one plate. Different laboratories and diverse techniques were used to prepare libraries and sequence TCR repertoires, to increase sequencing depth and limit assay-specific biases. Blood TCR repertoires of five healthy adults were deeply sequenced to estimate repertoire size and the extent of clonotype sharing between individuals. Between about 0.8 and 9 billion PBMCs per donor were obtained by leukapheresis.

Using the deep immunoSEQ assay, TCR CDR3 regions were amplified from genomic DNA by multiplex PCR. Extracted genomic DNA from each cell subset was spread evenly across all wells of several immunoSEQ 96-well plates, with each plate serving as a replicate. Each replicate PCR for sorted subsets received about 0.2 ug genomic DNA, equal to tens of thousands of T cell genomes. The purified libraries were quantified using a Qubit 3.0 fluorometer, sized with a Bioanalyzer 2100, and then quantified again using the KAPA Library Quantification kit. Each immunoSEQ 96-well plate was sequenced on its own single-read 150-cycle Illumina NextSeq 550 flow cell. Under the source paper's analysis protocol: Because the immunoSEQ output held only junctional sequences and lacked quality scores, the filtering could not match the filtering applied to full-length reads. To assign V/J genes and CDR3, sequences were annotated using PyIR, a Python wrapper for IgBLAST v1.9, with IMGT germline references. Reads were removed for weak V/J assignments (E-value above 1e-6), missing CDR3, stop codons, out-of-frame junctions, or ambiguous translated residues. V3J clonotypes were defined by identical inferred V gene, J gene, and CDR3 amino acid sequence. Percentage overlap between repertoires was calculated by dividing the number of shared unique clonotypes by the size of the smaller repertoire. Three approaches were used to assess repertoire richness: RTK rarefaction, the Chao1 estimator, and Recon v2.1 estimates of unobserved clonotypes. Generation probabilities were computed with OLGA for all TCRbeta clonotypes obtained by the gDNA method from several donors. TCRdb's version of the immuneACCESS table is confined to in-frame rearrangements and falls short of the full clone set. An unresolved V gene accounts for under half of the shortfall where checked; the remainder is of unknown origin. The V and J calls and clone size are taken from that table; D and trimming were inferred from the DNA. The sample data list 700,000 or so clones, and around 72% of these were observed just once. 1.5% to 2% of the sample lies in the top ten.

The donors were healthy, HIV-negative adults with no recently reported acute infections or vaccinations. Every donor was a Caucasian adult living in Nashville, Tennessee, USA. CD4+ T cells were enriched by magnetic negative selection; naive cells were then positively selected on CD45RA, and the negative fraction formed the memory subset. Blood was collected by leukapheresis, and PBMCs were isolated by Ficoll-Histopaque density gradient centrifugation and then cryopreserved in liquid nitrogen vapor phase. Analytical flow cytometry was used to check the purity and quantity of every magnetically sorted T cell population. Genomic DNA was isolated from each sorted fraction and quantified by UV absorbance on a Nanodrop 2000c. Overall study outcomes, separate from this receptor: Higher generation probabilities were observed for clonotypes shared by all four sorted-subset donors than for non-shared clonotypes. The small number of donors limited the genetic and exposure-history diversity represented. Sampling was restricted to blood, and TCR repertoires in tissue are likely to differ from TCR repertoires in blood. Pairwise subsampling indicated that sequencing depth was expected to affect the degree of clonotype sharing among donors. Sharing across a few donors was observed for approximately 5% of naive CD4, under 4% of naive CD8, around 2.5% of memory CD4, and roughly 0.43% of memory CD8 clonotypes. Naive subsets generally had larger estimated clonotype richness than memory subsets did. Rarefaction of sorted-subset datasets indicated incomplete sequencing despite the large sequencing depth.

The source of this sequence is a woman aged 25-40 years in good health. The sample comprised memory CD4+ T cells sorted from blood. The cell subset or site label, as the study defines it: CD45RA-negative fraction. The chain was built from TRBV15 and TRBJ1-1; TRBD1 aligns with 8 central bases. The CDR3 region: CATSRDATGGTEAFF. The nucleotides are TGTGCCACCAGCAGAGACGCTACAGGGGGGACTGAAGCTTTCTTT.